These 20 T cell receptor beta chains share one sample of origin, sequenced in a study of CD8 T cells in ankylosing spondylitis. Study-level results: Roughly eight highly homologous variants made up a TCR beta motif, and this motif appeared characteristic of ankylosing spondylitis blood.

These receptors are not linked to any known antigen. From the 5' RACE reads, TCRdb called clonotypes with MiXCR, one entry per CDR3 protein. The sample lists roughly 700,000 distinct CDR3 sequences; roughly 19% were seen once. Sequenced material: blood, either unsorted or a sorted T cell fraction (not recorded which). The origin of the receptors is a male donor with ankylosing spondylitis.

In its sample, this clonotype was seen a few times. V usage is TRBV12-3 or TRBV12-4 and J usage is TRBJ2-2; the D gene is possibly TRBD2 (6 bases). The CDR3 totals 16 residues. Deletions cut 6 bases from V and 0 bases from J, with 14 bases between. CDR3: CASSGRGVANTGELFF. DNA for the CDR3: TGTGCCAGCAGCGGGAGAGGAGTAGCGAACACCGGGGAGCTGTTTTTT.

The CDR3 DNA sequence: TGCAGCGCCGCCCGGGGTTTGCTATACGAGCAGTACTTC. It codes for CSAARGLLYEQYF. The J gene is TRBJ2-7, the V gene TRBV29-1; tentative D call: TRBD2 (5 bases). Germline V gene sequence: CDR1 SQVTM, CDR2 ANQGSEA. There are 13 residues in the CDR3. The ends were cut back, 7 bases at V and 4 bases at J, with 17 bases in the middle.

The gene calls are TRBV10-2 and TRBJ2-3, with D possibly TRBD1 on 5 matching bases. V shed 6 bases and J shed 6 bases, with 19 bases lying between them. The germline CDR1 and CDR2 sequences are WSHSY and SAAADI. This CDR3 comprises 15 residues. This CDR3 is CASSDGARAGDTQYF. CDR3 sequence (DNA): TGCGCCAGCAGCGATGGGGCCCGGGCAGGGGATACGCAGTATTTT.

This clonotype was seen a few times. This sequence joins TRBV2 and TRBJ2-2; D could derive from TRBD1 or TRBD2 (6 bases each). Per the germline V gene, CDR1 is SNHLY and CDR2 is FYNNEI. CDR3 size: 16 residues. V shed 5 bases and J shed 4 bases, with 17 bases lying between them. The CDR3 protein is CASSFEGGLSTGELFF. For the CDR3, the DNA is TGTGCCAGCAGTTTCGAAGGGGGGTTGAGCACCGGGGAGCTGTTTTTT. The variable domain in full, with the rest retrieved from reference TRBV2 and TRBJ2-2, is EPEVTQTPSHQVTQMGQEVILRCVPISNHLYFYWYRQILGQKVEFLVSFYNNEISEKSEIFDDQFSVERPDGSNFTLKIRSTKLEDSAMYFCASSFEGGLSTGELFFGEGSRLTVL.

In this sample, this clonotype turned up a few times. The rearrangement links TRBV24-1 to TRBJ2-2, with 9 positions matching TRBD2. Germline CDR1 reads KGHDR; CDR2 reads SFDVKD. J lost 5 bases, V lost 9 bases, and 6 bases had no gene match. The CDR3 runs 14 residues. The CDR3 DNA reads TGTGCCACCCAATTAGCGGGAGCTACCGGGGAGCTGTTTTTT. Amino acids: CATQLAGATGELFF.

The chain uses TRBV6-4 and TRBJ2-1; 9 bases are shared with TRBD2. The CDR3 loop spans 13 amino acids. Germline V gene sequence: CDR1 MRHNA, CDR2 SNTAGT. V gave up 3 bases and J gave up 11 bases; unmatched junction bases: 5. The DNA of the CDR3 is TGTGCCAGCAGTGAATTTAGCGGGGGAAAGCAGTTCTTC. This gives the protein CASSEFSGGKQFF.

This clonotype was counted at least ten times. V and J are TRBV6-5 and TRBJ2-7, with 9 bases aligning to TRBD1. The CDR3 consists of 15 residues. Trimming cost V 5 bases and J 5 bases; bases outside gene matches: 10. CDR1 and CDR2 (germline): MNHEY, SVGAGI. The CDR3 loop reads CASSNVPDRGNEQYF. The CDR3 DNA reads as TGTGCCAGCAGTAACGTACCGGACAGGGGTAACGAGCAGTACTTC.

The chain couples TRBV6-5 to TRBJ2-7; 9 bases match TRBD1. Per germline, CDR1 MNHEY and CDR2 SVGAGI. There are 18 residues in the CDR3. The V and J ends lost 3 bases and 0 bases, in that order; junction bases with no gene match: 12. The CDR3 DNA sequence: TGTGCCAGCAGTTATGGGACAGGGATGAGCGTAGGCTCCTACGAGCAGTACTTC. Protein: CASSYGTGMSVGSYEQYF.

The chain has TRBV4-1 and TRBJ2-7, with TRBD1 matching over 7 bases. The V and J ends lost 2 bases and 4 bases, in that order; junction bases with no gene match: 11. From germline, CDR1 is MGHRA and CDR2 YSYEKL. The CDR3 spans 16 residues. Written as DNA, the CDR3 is TGCGCCAGCAGCCAACTATCCGGGACAGCGCCTTACGAGCAGTACTTC. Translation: CASSQLSGTAPYEQYF.

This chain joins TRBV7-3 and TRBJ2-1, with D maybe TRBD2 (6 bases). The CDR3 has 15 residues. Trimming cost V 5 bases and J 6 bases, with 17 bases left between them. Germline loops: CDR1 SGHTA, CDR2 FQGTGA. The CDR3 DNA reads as TGTGCCAGCAGCCTGGGACTCGCTCGAACCAATGAGCAGTTCTTC. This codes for CASSLGLARTNEQFF.

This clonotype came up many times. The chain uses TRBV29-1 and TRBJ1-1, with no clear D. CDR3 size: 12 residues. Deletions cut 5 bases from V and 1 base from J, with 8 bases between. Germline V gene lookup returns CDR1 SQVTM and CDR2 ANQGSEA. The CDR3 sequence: CSVTSGNTEAFF. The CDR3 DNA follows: TGCAGCGTTACTTCGGGGAACACTGAAGCTTTCTTT.

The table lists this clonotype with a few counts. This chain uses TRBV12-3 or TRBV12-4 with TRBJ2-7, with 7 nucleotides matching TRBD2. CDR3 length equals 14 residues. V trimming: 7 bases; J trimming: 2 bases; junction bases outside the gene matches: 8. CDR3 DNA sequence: TGTGCCAGCACCGAGGGAGGGGTGGCCTACGAGCAGTACTTC. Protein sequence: CASTEGGVAYEQYF.

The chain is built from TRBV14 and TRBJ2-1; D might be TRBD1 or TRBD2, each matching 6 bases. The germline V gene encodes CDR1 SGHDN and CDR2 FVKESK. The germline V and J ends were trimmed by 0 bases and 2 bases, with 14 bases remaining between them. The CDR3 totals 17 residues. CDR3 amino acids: CASSQEARGLPYNEQFF. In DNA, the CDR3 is TGTGCCAGCAGCCAAGAGGCCCGGGGGCTTCCCTACAATGAGCAGTTCTTC.

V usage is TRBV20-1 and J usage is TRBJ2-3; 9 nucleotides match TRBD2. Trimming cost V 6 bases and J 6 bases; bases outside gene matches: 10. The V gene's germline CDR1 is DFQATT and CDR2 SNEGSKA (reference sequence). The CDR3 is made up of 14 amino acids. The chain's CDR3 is CSAIGREGSDTQYF. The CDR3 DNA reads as TGCAGTGCCATTGGGCGGGAGGGGTCCGATACGCAGTATTTT.

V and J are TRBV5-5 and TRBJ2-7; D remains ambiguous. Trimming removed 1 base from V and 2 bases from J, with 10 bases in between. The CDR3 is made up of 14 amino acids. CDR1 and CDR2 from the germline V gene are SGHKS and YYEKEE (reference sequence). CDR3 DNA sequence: TGTGCCAGCAGCTTGAGTCCGAATGCCTACGAGCAGTACTTC. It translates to CASSLSPNAYEQYF.

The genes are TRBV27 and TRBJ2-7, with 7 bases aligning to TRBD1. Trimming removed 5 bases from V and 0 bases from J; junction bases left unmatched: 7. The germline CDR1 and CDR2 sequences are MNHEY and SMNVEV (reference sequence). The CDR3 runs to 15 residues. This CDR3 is CASSPTTGLSYEQYF. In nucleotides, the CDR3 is TGTGCCAGCAGTCCAACGACAGGGCTCTCCTACGAGCAGTACTTC.

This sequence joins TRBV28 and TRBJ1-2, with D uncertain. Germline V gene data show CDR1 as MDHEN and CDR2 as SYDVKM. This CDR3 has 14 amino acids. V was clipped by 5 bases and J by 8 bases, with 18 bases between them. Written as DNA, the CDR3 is TGTGCCAGCAGTACCTCGGTACAGCTGCGGGGCTACACCTTC. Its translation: CASSTSVQLRGYTF.

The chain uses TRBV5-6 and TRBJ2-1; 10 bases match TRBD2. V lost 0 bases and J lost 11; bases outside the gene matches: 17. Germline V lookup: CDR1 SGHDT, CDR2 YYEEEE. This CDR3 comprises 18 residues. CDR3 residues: CASSLAKSGGAIVGKQFF. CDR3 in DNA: TGTGCCAGCAGCTTGGCTAAGAGCGGGGGGGCCATTGTCGGTAAGCAGTTCTTC.

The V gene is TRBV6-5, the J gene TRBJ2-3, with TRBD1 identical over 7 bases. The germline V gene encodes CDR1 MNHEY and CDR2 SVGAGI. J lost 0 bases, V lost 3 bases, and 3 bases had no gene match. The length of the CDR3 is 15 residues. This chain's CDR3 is CASSYATGSTDTQYF. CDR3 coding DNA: TGTGCCAGCAGTTATGCGACAGGGAGCACAGATACGCAGTATTTT.

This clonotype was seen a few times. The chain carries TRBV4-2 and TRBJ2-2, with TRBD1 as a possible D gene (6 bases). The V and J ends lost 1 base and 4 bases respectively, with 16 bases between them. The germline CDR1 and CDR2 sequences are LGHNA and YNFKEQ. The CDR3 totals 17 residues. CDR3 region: CASSQGAGVTLTGELFF. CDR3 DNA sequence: TGTGCCAGCAGCCAAGGCGCAGGGGTCACTCTCACCGGGGAGCTGTTTTTT.